The source of this TCR beta chain is a study of early T cells in non-severe SARS-CoV-2 infection. The overall study: The authors sequenced bulk RNA from unsorted whole blood, leaving chains unpaired. Study results and limitations: Using VDJdb, the matching emphasized anti-spike CD8 responses while missing private and CD4 specificities.

This clonotype was seen many times. Its antigen is unknown. Unique molecular identifiers were added to individual cDNA molecules. Each CDR3 protein is one row after TCRdb ran MiXCR on the 5' RACE reads. The sample has 90,000 to 120,000 distinct CDR3 sequences; 12% are singletons. The germline V gene encodes CDR1 MGHDK and CDR2 SYGVNS. The CDR3 consists of 15 residues. V was clipped by 3 bases and J by 0 bases, with 12 bases between them. Input material: whole blood. This receptor was obtained from an adult who was a healthcare worker with PCR-confirmed SARS-CoV-2 infection or an uninfected control (not recorded which). V and J are TRBV25-1 and TRBJ2-7; D not certain. The CDR3 loop reads CASSDFGGGSYEQYF. The CDR3 DNA sequence: TGTGCCAGCAGTGACTTTGGCGGCGGCTCCTACGAGCAGTACTTC.